This T cell receptor (beta chain) was captured by sequencing in a study of T-cell reconstitution after alpha-beta-depleted transplantation in children. This clonotype has at least ten counts. Using unique molecular identifiers, the investigators prepared the TCRbeta library. TCRdb itself ran the PCR reads through MiXCR, one entry per CDR3 protein. The sample has approximately 350,000 distinct CDR3 sequences, about an eighth seen once. The specimen was PBMCs, collected from the stem cell graft. This clonotype was obtained from a human donor who donated a stem cell graft to a child with Fanconi anemia.

The CDR3 region is CASSWGQGADTQYF. The CDR3, as DNA: TGTGCCAGCAGCTGGGGACAGGGAGCAGATACGCAGTATTTT. J is TRBJ2-3 and V is TRBV5-6; TRBD1 matches 9 bases. The V gene end was trimmed by 3 bases and the J gene end by 4 bases; junction bases not matched to a gene: 3. The length of the CDR3 is 14 residues. Germline CDR1 reads SGHDT; CDR2 reads YYEEEE.